The 24 T cell receptor beta chains below come from one sample, sequenced in a study of blood T cell repertoires in COVID-19. TCRdb's copy holds only in-frame clones and misses some; the assay was immunoSEQ multiplex PCR. Of under 150,000 clones in the sample, 80% to 90% are singletons; the top ten hold approximately 2.8%. Sequencing was done on a sample of peripheral blood. Receptors originate from a woman aged 55-75 years with active COVID-19.

This rearrangement joins TRBV7-9 to TRBJ2-1, with 14 nucleotides matching TRBD2. Losses at the gene ends were 2 bases for V and 6 bases for J; bases not matched to a gene: 6. Germline CDR1 SEHNR, CDR2 FQNEAQ (reference sequence). The CDR3 contains 17 residues. Written as DNA, the CDR3 is TGTGCCAGCAGCTTACCCTTGGGACTAGCGGGAGCCAATGAGCAGTTCTTC. Protein: CASSLPLGLAGANEQFF.

The genes are TRBV4-1 and TRBJ2-7, with TRBD1 matching 10 bases. Germline V gene sequence: CDR1 MGHRA, CDR2 YSYEKL. This CDR3 has 20 residues. V was clipped by 0 bases and J by 4 bases; unmatched bases: 18. CDR3 protein: CASSQDSLYGTGVILYEQYF. CDR3 bases: TGCGCCAGCAGCCAAGACTCGTTATACGGGACAGGGGTTATACTGTACGAGCAGTACTTC.

The chain joins TRBV27 to TRBJ1-1; D is ambiguous. CDR1 and CDR2 from the germline V gene are MNHEY and SMNVEV (reference sequence). The CDR3 contains 16 residues. The V end was cut by 5 bases, the J end by 4 bases, with 20 bases between. CDR3 in amino acids: CASSPDSPLSGTEAFF. CDR3 DNA: TGTGCCAGCAGTCCCGACTCTCCGCTTTCGGGCACTGAAGCTTTCTTT.

The chain recombines TRBV28 with TRBJ2-2, with 7 bases identical to TRBD2. Germline CDR1 and CDR2: MDHEN and SYDVKM. The junction had 8 bases not matched to a gene; V was cut back by 7 bases and J by 6 bases. The CDR3 sequence is 14 residues long. The DNA of the CDR3 is TGTGCCAGCAATGGCGGGAGCCTGGCCGGGGAGCTGTTTTTT. This codes for CASNGGSLAGELFF.

The V call is TRBV2, the J call TRBJ2-1; TRBD2 matches at 12 bases. After removal of 7 bases from V and 5 bases from J, the junction contained 15 bases not matched to a gene. The CDR3 has 18 amino acids. From germline, CDR1 is SNHLY and CDR2 FYNNEI. The CDR3 reads CASMERTSGTFGDNEQFF. CDR3 sequence (DNA): TGTGCCAGCATGGAAAGGACTAGCGGGACGTTTGGCGACAATGAGCAGTTCTTC.

This sequence joins TRBV7-3 and TRBJ2-2, with 9 positions matching TRBD2. V trimming: 5 bases; J trimming: 3 bases; junction bases outside the gene matches: 10. The CDR3 extends over 17 amino acids. Germline CDR1 reads SGHTA; CDR2 reads FQGTGA. CDR3 amino acids: CASSRPTSGRDTGELFF. Written as DNA, the CDR3 is TGTGCCAGCAGCCGCCCTACTAGCGGGCGAGACACCGGGGAGCTGTTTTTT.

The chain joins TRBV9 to TRBJ1-2, with 9 bases identical to TRBD1. This CDR3 comprises 14 residues. V was pared by 3 bases and J by 4 bases, with 4 bases of the junction left unmatched. CDR1 SGDLS and CDR2 YYNGEE come from the germline V gene. The CDR3 sequence is CASSDGQGSYGYTF. The CDR3 nucleotides read TGTGCCAGCAGCGATGGACAGGGGAGCTATGGCTACACCTTC. The complete variable domain, with remaining parts taken from reference TRBV9 and TRBJ1-2, reads DSGVTQTPKHLITATGQRVTLRCSPRSGDLSVYWYQQSLDQGLQFLIQYYNGEERAKGNILERFSAQQFPDLHSELNLSSLELGDSALYFCASSDGQGSYGYTFGSGTRLTVV.

The chain employs TRBV6-2 or TRBV6-3 and TRBJ1-5; D is ambiguous. The CDR3 has 15 amino acids. Germline V gene sequence: CDR1 MNHEY, CDR2 SVGEGT. V lost 0 bases and J lost 4, with 10 bases in between. The chain's CDR3 is CASSYSGSGNQPQHF. Written as DNA, the CDR3 is TGTGCCAGCAGTTACTCTGGTTCGGGGAATCAGCCCCAGCATTTT.

This chain joins TRBV6-5 and TRBJ1-4; TRBD1 aligns across 7 bases. CDR1 and CDR2 (germline): MNHEY, SVGAGI. V was pared by 6 bases and J by 0 bases, with 1 base of the junction left unmatched. The CDR3 consists of 14 residues. CDR3 region: CASRQGATNEKLFF. In DNA form, the CDR3 reads TGTGCCAGCAGGCAGGGGGCAACTAATGAAAAACTGTTTTTT.

This chain links TRBV6-6 with TRBJ2-2, with 11 bases lining up with TRBD2. V was pared by 5 bases and J by 0 bases, with 5 bases of the junction left unmatched. Germline V gene lookup returns CDR1 MNHNY and CDR2 SVGAGI (reference sequence). The CDR3 runs to 17 residues. CDR3 loop: CASSRLAGGSNTGELFF. CDR3 sequence (DNA): TGTGCCAGCAGTCGTCTAGCGGGAGGCTCGAACACCGGGGAGCTGTTTTTT.

The V call is TRBV10-3, the J call TRBJ1-4; TRBD1 aligns across 7 bases. Germline loops: CDR1 ENHRY, CDR2 SYGVKD. J was trimmed by 1 base and V by 4 bases; bases with no gene match: 6. This CDR3 contains 16 residues. The CDR3 region is CAISAGGGRTNEKLFF. The CDR3 nucleotides are TGTGCCATCAGTGCTGGAGGGGGCAGAACTAATGAAAAACTGTTTTTT.

V usage is TRBV5-8 and J usage is TRBJ1-5; 7 positions match TRBD1. The germline gives CDR1 SGHTS, CDR2 YDEGEE. J lost 3 bases, V lost 4 bases, and 10 bases had no gene match. CDR3 size: 16 residues. CDR3 sequence (DNA): TGTGCCAGCAGCCCCGACAGGGTTGGACTCAATCAGCCCCAGCATTTT. Its translation is CASSPDRVGLNQPQHF.

The V gene is TRBV5-1, the J gene TRBJ2-7; D may be TRBD1 (5 bases). CDR3 length equals 14 residues. Germline-derived CDR1 and CDR2 are SGHRS and YFSETQ. V lost 0 bases, J lost 3 bases, and 10 bases lay in between. The CDR3 sequence is CASSLAIDSYEQYF. The CDR3, as DNA: TGCGCCAGCAGCTTGGCTATTGACAGCTACGAGCAGTACTTC.

This rearrangement joins TRBV11-2 to TRBJ2-5, with D possibly matching TRBD2 (5 bases). Germline V gene data show CDR1 as SGHAT and CDR2 as FQNNGV. V was pared by 0 bases and J by 5 bases, with 25 bases between. This CDR3 contains 19 residues. CDR3 nucleotides: TGTGCCAGCAGCTTAGACATTTGGCGGACGTCTGAAAGGAGGGAGACCCAGTACTTC. It specifies CASSLDIWRTSERRETQYF.

The V gene is TRBV2, the J gene TRBJ2-3; D might be TRBD2 (6 bases). Trimming stripped 6 bases from V and 0 bases from J, with 13 bases between. The CDR3 has 15 residues. CDR1 is SNHLY and CDR2 is FYNNEI in the germline V gene. The CDR3 here is CASRGGTASTDTQYF. As DNA, the CDR3 is TGTGCCAGCAGGGGGGGAACCGCTAGCACAGATACGCAGTATTTT.

This clone was seen just once. The gene calls are TRBV19 and TRBJ2-4; D not resolved. This CDR3 contains 13 residues. Trimming took 4 bases from V and 5 from J, leaving 9 bases between them. Germline values: CDR1 LNHDA, CDR2 SQIVND (reference sequence). The CDR3 nucleotides are TGTGCCAGTAGTAAGAGGAACGAAAACATTCAGTACTTC. Translated, it gives CASSKRNENIQYF. Filled out from reference TRBV19 and TRBJ2-4, the complete variable domain reads DGGITQSPKYLFRKEGQNVTLSCEQNLNHDAMYWYRQDPGQGLRLIYYSQIVNDFQKGDIAEGYSVSREKKESFPLTVTSAQKNPTAFYLCASSKRNENIQYFGAGTRLSVL.

This chain connects TRBV27 to TRBJ2-1, with D maybe TRBD2 (5 bases). V was cut by 8 bases and J by 8 bases, with 10 bases left in between. CDR1 and CDR2 from the germline V gene are MNHEY and SMNVEV (reference sequence). CDR3 length equals 11 residues. The CDR3 nucleotides are TGTGCCAGCGCCTTGCGGGATGAGCAGTTCTTC. Its translation: CASALRDEQFF.

This chain connects TRBV7-2 to TRBJ1-2, with a possible D match to TRBD1 (5 bases). CDR3 length: 15 amino acids. Trimming removed 2 bases from V and 5 bases from J, with 15 bases in between. Germline lookup yields CDR1 SGHTA and CDR2 FQGNSA. The CDR3 loop is CASSLMASGGYGYTF. In DNA form, the CDR3 reads TGTGCCAGCAGCTTAATGGCCTCGGGGGGGTATGGCTACACCTTC.

This clone was observed a single time. The chain employs TRBV28 and TRBJ2-2; D remains unclear. The CDR3 runs 13 residues. Germline V gene lookup returns CDR1 MDHEN and CDR2 SYDVKM. Trimming took 1 base from V and 4 from J, leaving 4 bases between them. CDR3: CASSLSSTGELFF. The CDR3 nucleotides read TGTGCCAGCAGTTTATCTAGCACCGGGGAGCTGTTTTTT.

The CDR3 protein is CATRSDRGASEAFF. The CDR3 DNA reads TGTGCCACCCGATCTGATAGGGGTGCATCTGAAGCTTTCTTT. The chain uses TRBV12-1 and TRBJ1-1; TRBD1 is the table's D call, not checked against the DNA. TRBV12-1 counts as a pseudogene. This CDR3 region has 14 residues.

V and J are TRBV28 and TRBJ1-5; tentative D call: TRBD1 (5 bases). Trimming shortened V by 2 bases and J by 0 bases, and 11 bases separated the two germline ends. Germline CDR1 reads MDHEN; CDR2 reads SYDVKM. The CDR3 spans 16 residues. CDR3: CASSLPQQVSNQPQHF. In DNA, the CDR3 is TGTGCCAGCAGTTTACCCCAACAGGTTAGCAATCAGCCCCAGCATTTT. The whole variable domain, remainder taken from reference TRBV28 and TRBJ1-5, is DVKVTQSSRYLVKRTGEKVFLECVQDMDHENMFWYRQDPGLGLRLIYFSYDVKMKEKGDIPEGYSVSREKKERFSLILESASTNQTSMYLCASSLPQQVSNQPQHFGDGTRLSIL.

Note on this clone: Other DNA sequences of this sample code for an identical CDR3. This sequence joins TRBV18 and TRBJ2-3; TRBD2 aligns across 10 bases. Trimming took 6 bases from V and 1 from J; bases not matched to a gene: 4. This CDR3 spans 15 amino acids. Germline CDR1 and CDR2: KGHSH and LQKENI. For the CDR3, the DNA is TGTGCCAGCTCCCCCGGGACTAGCGGCACAGATACGCAGTATTTT. This encodes CASSPGTSGTDTQYF.

J is TRBJ2-1 and V is TRBV6-5; 7 bases line up with TRBD2. With 8 bases clipped from V and 8 bases from J, the junction kept 12 bases outside the gene matches. The germline V gene encodes CDR1 MNHEY and CDR2 SVGAGI. The length of the CDR3 is 14 residues. For the CDR3, the DNA is TGTGCCAGCCGTCCTGCGACTAGCTTCGATGAGCAGTTCTTC. As protein: CASRPATSFDEQFF.

This clone appeared once. This chain uses TRBV5-1 with TRBJ2-3; 7 bases fit TRBD2. The germline V gene encodes CDR1 SGHRS and CDR2 YFSETQ. The CDR3 is made up of 16 amino acids. Trimming removed 5 bases from V and 0 bases from J; junction bases left unmatched: 9. DNA of the CDR3: TGCGCCAGCAGACGCGCGCTAGCGGCTAGCACAGATACGCAGTATTTT. This translates into CASRRALAASTDTQYF.